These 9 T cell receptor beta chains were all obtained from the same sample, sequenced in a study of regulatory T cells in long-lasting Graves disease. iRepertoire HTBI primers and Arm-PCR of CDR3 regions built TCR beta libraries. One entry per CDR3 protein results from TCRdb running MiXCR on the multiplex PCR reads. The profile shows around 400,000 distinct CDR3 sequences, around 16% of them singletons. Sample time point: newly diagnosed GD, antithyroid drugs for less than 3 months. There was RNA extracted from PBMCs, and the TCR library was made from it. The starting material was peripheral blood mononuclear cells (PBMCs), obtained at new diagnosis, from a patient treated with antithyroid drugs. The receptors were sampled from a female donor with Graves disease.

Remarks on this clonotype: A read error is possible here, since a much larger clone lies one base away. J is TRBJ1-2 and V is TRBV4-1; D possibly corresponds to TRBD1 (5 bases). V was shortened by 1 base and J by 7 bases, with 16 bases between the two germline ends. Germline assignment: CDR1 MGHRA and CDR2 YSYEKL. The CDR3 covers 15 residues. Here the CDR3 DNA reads TGCGCCAGCAGCCAAGGTCCATGGGGCTTGGGTGGCTACACCTTC. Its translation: CASSQGPWGLGGYTF.

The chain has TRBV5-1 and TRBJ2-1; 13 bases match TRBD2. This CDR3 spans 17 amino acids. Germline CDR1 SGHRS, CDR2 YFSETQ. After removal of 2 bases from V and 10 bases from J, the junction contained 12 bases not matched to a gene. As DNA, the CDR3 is TGCGCCAGCAGCTTAATGAATGGACTAGCGGGAGCGGTCGAGCAGTTCTTC. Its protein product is CASSLMNGLAGAVEQFF.

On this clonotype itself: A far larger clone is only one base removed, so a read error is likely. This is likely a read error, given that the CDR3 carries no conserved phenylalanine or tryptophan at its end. CDR3 sequence: CASSLGRGSTDTQYV. The CDR3 DNA follows: TGTGCCAGCAGCTTAGGGCGGGGAAGCACAGATACGCAGTATGTT. This rearrangement joins TRBV7-9 to TRBJ2-3; TRBD2 is a possible D gene (6 bases). V was clipped by 1 base and J by 0 bases, with 8 bases between them. Germline V gives CDR1 SEHNR, CDR2 FQNEAQ (reference sequence). The length of the CDR3 is 15 residues.

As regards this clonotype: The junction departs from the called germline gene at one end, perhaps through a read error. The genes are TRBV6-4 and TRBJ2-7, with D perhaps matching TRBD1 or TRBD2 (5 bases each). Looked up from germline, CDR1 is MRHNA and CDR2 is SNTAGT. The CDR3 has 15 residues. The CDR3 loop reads CASSYSGTDSYEQYF. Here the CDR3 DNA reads TGTGCCAGCAGTTACTCCGGGACGGACTCCTACGAGCAGTACTTC.

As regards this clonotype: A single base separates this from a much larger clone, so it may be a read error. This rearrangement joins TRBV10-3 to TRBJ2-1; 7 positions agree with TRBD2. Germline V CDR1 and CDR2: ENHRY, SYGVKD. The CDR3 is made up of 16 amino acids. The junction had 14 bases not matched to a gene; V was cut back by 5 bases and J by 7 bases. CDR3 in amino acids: CAISLPPGGGLNEQFF. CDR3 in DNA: TGTGCCATCAGTCTACCACCGGGGGGTGGATTGAATGAGCAGTTCTTC.

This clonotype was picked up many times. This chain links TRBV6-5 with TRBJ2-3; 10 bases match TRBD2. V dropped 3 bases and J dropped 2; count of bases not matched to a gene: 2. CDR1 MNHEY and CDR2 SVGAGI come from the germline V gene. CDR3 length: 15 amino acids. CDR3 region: CASSYGTSDTDTQYF. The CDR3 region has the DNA TGTGCCAGCAGTTATGGGACTAGCGACACAGATACGCAGTATTTT.

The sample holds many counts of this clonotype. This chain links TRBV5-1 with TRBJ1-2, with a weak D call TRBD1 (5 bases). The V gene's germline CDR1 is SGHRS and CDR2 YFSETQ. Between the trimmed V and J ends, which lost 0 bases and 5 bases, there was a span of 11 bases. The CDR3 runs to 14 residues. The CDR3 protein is CASSLAEGLYGYTF. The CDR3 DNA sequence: TGCGCCAGCAGCTTGGCCGAGGGGCTTTATGGCTACACCTTC. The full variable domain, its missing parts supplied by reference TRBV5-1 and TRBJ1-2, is KAGVTQTPRYLIKTRGQQVTLSCSPISGHRSVSWYQQTPGQGLQFLFEYFSETQRNKGNFPGRFSGRQFSNSRSEMNVSTLELGDSALYLCASSLAEGLYGYTFGSGTRLTVV.

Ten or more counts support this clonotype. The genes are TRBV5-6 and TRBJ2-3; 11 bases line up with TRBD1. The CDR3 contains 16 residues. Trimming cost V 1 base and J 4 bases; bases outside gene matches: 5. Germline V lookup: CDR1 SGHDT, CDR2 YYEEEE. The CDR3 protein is CASSLPGQGGADTQYF. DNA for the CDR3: TGTGCCAGCAGCTTGCCGGGACAGGGGGGCGCAGATACGCAGTATTTT.

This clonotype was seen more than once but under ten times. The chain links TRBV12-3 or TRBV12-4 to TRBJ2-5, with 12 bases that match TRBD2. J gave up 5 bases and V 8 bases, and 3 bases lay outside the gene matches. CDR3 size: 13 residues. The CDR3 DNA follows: TGTGCCAGCCAGGGACTAGCGGGCGAGACCCAGTACTTC. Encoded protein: CASQGLAGETQYF.